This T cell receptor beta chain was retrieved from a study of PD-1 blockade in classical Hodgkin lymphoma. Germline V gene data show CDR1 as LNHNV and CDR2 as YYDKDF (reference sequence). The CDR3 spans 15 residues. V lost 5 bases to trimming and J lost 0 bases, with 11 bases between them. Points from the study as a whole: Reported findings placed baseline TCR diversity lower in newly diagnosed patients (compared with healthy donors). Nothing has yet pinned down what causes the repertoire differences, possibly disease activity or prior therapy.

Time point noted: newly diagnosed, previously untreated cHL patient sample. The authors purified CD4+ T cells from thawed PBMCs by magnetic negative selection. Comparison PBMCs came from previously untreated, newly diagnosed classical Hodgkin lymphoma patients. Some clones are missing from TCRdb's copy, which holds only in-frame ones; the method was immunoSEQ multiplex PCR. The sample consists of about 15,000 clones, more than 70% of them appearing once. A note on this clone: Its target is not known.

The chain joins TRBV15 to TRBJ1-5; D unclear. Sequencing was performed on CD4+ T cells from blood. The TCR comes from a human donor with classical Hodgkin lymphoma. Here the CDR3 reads CATSVERHSNQPQHF. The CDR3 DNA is TGTGCCACCAGCGTAGAGCGCCATAGCAATCAGCCCCAGCATTTT.